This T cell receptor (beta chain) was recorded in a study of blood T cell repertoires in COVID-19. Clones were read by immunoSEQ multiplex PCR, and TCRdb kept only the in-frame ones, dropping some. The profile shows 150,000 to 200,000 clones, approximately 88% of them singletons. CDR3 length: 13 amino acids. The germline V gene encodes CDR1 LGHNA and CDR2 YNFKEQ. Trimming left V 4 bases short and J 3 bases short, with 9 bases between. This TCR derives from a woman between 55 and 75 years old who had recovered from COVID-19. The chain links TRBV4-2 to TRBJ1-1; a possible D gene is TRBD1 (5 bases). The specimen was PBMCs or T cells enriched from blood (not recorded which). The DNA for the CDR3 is TGTGCCAGCAGCCTTGACAGCTACACTGAAGCTTTCTTT. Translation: CASSLDSYTEAFF.